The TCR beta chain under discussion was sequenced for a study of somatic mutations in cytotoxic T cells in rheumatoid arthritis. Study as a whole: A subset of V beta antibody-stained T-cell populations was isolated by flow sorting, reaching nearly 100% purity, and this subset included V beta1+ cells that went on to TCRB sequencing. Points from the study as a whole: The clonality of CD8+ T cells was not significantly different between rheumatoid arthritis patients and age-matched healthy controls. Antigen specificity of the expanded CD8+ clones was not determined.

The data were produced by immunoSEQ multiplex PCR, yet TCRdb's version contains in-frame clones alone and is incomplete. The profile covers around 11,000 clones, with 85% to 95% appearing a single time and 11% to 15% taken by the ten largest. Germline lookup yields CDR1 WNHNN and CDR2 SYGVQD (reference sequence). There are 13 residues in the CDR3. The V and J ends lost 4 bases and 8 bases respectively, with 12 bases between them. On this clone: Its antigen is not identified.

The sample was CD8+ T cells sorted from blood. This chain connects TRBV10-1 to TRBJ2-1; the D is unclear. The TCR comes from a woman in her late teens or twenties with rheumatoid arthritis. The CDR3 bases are TGCGCCAGCAGTGGAGCTGCCCCCGATGAGCAGTTCTTC. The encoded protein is CASSGAAPDEQFF.